One T cell receptor (beta chain) is described in this entry. The data belong to a study of blood T cell repertoires in COVID-19. Overall study context: The United States, Italy and Spain supplied acute and convalescent COVID-19 samples. PBMCs, B-cell-depleted T cells, or T cells were the source of the cDNA or gDNA that made up the material.

This CDR3 comprises 15 residues. Germline V CDR1 and CDR2: SGHVS, FNYEAQ. The trim removed 5 bases at V and 5 bases at J, leaving 7 bases unmatched. Source study methods: Reference gene primer amplification in the assay estimated nucleated cell counts. Sequenced by immunoSEQ multiplex PCR; TCRdb stores in-frame clones only, minus some. That table supplies the V and J calls and clone size; D and trimming were determined from the DNA. In the table there are some 490,000 clones, approximately 85% of which are singletons. The chain links TRBV7-6 to TRBJ2-1, with 9 bases matching TRBD2. Sequencing used peripheral blood. This TCR derives from a human donor in a cohort sampled during active COVID-19. Written as DNA, the CDR3 is TGTGCCAGCAGCGTTAGCGGGAGCCTCCACAATGAGCAGTTCTTC. This translates into CASSVSGSLHNEQFF.